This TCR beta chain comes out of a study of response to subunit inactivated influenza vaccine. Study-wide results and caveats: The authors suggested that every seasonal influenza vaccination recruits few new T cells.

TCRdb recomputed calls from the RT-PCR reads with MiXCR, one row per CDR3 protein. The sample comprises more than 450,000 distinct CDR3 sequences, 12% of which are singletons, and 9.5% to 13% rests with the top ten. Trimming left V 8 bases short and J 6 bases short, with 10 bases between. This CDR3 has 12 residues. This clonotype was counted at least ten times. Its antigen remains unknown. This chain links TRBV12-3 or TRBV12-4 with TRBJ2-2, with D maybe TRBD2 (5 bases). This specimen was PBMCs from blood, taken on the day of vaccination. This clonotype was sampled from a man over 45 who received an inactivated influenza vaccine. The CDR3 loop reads CASLPGAGELFF. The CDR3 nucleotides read TGTGCCAGCTTGCCCGGGGCCGGGGAGCTGTTTTTT.